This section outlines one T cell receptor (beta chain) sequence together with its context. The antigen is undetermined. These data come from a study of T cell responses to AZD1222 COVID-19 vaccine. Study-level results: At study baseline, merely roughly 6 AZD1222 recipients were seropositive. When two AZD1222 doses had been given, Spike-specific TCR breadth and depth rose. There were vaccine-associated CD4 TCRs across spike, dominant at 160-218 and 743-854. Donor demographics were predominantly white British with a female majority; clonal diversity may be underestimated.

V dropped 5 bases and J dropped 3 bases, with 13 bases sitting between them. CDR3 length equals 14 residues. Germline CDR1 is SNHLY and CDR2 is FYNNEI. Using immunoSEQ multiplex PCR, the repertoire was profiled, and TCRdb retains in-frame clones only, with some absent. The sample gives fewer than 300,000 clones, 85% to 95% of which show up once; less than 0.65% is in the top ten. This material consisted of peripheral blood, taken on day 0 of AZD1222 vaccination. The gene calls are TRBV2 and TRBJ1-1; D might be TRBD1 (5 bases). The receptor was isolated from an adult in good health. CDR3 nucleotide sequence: TGTGCCAGCAGTCCTTTGGGAGGGGACACTGAAGCTTTCTTT. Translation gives CASSPLGGDTEAFF.